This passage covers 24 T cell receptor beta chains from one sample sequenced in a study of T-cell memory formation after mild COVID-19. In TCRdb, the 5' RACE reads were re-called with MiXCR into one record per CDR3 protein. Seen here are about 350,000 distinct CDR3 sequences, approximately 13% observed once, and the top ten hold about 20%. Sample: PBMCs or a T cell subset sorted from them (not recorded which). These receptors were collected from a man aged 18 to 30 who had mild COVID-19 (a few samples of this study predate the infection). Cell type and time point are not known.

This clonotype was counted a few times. The CDR3 DNA reads TGTGCCAGCAGCTTAGGGACACGCTACGAGCAGTACTTC. Translating it yields CASSLGTRYEQYF. The chain is built from TRBV7-6 and TRBJ2-7; possible D gene TRBD1, 5 bases. There are 13 residues in the CDR3. CDR1 is SGHVS, CDR2 FNYEAQ, per germline. V was pared by 1 base and J by 3 bases, with 7 bases between.

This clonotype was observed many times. The CDR3 DNA follows: TGCGCCAGCAGCCCTACTAAGGGGGCGTCCAATGAGCAGTTCTTC. This encodes CASSPTKGASNEQFF. The V gene is TRBV4-3, the J gene TRBJ2-1; 7 nucleotides match TRBD1. The V segment lost 4 bases and the J segment 6 bases; nucleotides outside the gene matches: 9. This CDR3 has 15 amino acids. Germline CDR1 and CDR2: LGHNA and YSLEER.

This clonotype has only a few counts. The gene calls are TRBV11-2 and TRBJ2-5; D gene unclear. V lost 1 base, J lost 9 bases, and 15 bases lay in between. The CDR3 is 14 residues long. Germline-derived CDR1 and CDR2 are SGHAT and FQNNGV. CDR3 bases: TGTGCCAGCAGCTTAGCCCGGGCCCCTGGGGCCCAGTACTTC. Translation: CASSLARAPGAQYF.

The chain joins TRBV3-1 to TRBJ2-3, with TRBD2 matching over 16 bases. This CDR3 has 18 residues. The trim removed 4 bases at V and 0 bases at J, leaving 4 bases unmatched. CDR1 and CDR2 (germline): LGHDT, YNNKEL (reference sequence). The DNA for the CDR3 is TGTGCCAGCAGCCCGGGACTAGCGGGGGGGGCTAGCACAGATACGCAGTATTTT. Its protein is CASSPGLAGGASTDTQYF.

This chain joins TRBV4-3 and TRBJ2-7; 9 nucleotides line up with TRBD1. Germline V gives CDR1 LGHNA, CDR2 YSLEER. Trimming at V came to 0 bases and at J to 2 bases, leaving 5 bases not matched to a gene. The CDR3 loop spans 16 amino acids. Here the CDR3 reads CASSQDLGTGTYEQYF. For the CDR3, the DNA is TGCGCCAGCAGCCAAGATTTAGGGACAGGGACCTACGAGCAGTACTTC.

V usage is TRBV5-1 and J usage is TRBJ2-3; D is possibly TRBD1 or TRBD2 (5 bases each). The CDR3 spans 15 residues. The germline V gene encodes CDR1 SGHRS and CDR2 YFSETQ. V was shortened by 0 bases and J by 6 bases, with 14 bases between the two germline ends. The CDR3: CASSLERLGVDTQYF. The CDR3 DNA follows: TGCGCCAGCAGCTTGGAACGGTTGGGGGTGGATACGCAGTATTTT.

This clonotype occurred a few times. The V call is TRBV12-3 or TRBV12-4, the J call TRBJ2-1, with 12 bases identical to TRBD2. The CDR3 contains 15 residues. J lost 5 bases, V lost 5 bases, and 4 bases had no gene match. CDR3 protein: CASSPRTSGNNEQFF. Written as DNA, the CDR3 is TGTGCCAGCAGTCCCCGGACTAGCGGGAACAATGAGCAGTTCTTC.

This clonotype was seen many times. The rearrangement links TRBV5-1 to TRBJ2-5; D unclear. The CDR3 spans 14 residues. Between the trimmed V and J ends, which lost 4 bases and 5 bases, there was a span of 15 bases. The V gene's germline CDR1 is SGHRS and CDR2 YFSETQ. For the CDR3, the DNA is TGCGCCAGCAGCCGGAACCCGTCGGAGGAGACCCAGTACTTC. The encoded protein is CASSRNPSEETQYF. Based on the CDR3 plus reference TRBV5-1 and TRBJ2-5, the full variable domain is KAGVTQTPRYLIKTRGQQVTLSCSPISGHRSVSWYQQTPGQGLQFLFEYFSETQRNKGNFPGRFSGRQFSNSRSEMNVSTLELGDSALYLCASSRNPSEETQYFGPGTRLLVL.

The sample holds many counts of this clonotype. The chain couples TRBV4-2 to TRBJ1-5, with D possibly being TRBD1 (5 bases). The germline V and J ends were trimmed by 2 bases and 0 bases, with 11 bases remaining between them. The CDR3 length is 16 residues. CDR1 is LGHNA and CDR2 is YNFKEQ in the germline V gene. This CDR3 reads CASSQRDGYSNQPQHF. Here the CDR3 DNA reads TGTGCCAGCAGCCAACGGGACGGTTATAGCAATCAGCCCCAGCATTTT.

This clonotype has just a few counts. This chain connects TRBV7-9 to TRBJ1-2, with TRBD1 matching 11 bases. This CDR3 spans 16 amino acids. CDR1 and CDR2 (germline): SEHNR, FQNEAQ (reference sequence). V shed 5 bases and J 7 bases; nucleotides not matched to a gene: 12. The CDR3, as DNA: TGTGCCAGCAGCGCCTCCGGGACAGGGGGTCGCGGTGGCTACACCTTC. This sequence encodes CASSASGTGGRGGYTF.

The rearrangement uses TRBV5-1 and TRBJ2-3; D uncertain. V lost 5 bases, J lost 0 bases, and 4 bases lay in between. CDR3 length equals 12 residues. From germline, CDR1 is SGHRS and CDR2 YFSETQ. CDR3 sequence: CASRSSTDTQYF. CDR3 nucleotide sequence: TGCGCCAGCAGGAGTAGCACAGATACGCAGTATTTT.

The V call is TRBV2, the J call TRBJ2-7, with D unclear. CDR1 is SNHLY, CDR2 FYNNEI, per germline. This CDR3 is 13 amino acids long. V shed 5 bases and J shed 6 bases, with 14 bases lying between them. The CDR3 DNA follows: TGTGCCAGCAGTCTGGAAGGGTTGGGCGAGCAGTACGTC. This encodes CASSLEGLGEQYV.

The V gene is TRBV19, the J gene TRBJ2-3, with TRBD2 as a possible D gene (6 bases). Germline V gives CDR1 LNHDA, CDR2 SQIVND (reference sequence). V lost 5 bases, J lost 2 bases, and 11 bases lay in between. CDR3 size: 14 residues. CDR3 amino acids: CASSRDSNTDTQYF. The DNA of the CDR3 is TGTGCCAGTAGTCGGGACTCTAACACAGATACGCAGTATTTT.

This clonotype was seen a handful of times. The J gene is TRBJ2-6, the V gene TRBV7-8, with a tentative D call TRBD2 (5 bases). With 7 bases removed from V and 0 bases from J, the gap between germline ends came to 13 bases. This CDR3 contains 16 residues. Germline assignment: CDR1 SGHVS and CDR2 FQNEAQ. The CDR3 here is CASTTTRTSGANVLTF. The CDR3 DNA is TGTGCCAGCACTACTACTAGGACCTCTGGGGCCAACGTCCTGACTTTC.

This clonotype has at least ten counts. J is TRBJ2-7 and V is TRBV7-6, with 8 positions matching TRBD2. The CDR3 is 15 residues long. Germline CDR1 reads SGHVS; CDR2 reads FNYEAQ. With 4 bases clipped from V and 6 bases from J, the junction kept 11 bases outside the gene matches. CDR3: CASSSGGRARGEQYF. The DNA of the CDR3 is TGTGCCAGCAGCTCGGGGGGGCGAGCTCGGGGCGAGCAGTACTTC.

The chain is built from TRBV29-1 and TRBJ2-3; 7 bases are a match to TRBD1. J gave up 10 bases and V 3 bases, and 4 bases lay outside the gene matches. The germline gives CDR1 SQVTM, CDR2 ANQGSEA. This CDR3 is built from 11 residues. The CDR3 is CSVETGRSQYF. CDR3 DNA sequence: TGCAGCGTTGAGACAGGGCGGTCGCAGTATTTT.

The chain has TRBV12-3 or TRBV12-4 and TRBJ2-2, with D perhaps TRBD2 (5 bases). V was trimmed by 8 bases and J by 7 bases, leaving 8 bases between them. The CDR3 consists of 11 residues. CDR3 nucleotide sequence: TGTGCCAGCTGGGAGTACGGGGAGCTGTTTTTT. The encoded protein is CASWEYGELFF.

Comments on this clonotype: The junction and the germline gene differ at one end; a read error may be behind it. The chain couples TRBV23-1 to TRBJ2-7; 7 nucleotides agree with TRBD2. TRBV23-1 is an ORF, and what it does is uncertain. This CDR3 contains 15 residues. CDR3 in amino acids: CAGRWGGPFSYEQYF. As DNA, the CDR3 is TGCGCCGGCAGATGGGGGGGACCCTTCTCCTACGAGCAGTACTTC.

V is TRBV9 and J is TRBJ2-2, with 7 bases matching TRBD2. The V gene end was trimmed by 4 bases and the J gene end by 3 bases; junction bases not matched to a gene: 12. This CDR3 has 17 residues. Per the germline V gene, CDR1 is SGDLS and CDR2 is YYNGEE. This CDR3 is CASSFSGLVGDTGELFF. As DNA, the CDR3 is TGTGCCAGCAGCTTTTCTGGACTAGTAGGGGACACCGGGGAGCTGTTTTTT.

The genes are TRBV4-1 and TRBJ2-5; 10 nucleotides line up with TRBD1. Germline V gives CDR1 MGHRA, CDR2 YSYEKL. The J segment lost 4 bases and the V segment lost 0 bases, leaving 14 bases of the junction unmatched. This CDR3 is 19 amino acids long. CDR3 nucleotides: TGCGCCAGCAGCCAAGATGCAGGGCGGGGACAGGGGTTAAGAGAGACCCAGTACTTC. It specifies CASSQDAGRGQGLRETQYF.

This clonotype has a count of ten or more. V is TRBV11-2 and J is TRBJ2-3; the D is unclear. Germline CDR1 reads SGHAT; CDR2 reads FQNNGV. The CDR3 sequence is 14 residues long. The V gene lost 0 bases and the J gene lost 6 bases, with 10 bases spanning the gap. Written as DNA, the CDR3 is TGTGCCAGCAGCTTAGACCACAACGGTGATACGCAGTATTTT. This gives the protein CASSLDHNGDTQYF.

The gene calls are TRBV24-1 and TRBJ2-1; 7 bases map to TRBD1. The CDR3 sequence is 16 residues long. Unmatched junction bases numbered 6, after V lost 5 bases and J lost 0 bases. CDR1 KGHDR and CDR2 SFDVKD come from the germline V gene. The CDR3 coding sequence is TGTGCCACCAGTGGACAGGGTCGAAGCTCCTACAATGAGCAGTTCTTC. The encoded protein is CATSGQGRSSYNEQFF.

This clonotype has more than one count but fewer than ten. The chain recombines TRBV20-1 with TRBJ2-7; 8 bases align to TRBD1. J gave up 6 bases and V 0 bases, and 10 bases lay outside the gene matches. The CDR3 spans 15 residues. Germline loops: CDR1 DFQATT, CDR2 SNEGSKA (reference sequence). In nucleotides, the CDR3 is TGCAGTGCTAGAGACTCCGACAGGGGATGGGGCGAGCAGTACGTC. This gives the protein CSARDSDRGWGEQYV.

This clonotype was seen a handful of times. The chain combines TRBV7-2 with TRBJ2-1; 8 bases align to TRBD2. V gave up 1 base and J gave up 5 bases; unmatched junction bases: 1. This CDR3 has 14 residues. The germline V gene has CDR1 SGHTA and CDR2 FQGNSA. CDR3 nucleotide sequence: TGTGCCAGCAGCTTAGGACTAGCGAACAATGAGCAGTTCTTC. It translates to CASSLGLANNEQFF.